The rows below give T cell receptor beta chains drawn from one sample of a study of shared clonotypes between healthy human individuals. Assay used: immunoSEQ multiplex PCR; TCRdb lists only in-frame clones, some missing. The sample holds 1.5 million to 2.5 million clones, about 95% seen once. The material sequenced was naive CD8+ T cells sorted from blood. The origin of the receptors is a man aged 18 to 35 in good health. CDR3s include the opening cysteine and the closing phenylalanine or tryptophan. Each record gives: V gene, CDR3 protein.

>TRBV27
CASSLGQNYGYTF
>TRBV13
CASSLLLNTEAFF
>TRBV11-2
CASSPAGTAHPDYGYTF
>TRBV6-1
CASSDWRGGEETQYF
>TRBV4-3
CASSPLVGFGDEQFF
>TRBV9
CASSVGGGADTQYF
>TRBV15
CATSPRREGLYEQYF
>TRBV18
CASSLYGGYTF
>TRBV29-1
CSVEDRSVLFGAYNEQFF
>TRBV6-1
CASSLPGVISYEQYF
>TRBV11-3
CASSSRTSGGANEQFF
>TRBV27
CASSPTDRHANTGELFF
>TRBV30
CAWSDGEGAEAFF
>TRBV11-2
CASSLGGGRTDTQYF
>TRBV13
CASSLAPGNEQFF
>TRBV6-6
CASNNLGQGVYEQYF
>TRBV5-4
CASSLDIGTLYEQYF
>TRBV6-1
CASSETRGIPNTEAFF
>TRBV4-1
CASSQEGGVNTEAFF
>TRBV20-1
CSAFDYGYTF
>TRBV13
CASSPREGYEQYF
>TRBV9
CASSAGTSFPHEQFF
>TRBV12-2
CASRPEETGELFF
>TRBV5-4
CASSTPVGHTYEQYF
>TRBV7-2
CASSSLSIRDSSGNTIYF
>TRBV18
CASSPLRRQAYEQYF
>TRBV19
CASSIGGAGNTEAFF